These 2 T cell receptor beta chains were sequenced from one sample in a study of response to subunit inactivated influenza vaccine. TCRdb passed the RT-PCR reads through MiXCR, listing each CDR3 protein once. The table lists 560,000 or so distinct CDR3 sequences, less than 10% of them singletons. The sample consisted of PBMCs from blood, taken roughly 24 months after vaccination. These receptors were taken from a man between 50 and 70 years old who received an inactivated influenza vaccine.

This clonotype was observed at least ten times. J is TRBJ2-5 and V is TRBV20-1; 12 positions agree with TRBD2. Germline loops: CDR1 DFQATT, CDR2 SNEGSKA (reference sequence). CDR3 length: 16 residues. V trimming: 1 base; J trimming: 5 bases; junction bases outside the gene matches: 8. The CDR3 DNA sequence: TGCAGTGCTAGAGGGCTGCTAGCGGGAGGGTATGAGACCCAGTACTTC. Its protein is CSARGLLAGGYETQYF.

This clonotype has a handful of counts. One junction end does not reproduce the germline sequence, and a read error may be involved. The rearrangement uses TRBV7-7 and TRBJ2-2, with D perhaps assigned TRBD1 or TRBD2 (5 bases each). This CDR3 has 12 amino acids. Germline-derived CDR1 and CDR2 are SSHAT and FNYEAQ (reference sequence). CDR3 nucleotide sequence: TGTGCTAGCAGTCAGAGGGGCGGGGAGCTGTTTTTT. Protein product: CASSQRGGELFF.